This T cell receptor (beta chain) appears in the sequencing data of a study of shared clonotypes between healthy human individuals. Study-wide context: Plates per donor: three CD4 naive, three CD4 memory, two CD8 naive, one CD8 memory. General study findings and limits: Between a handful of donors, naive CD4 clonotypes were shared at a level of around 5.2%. Rarefaction showed sorted-subset sequencing was incomplete despite large depth.

Profiled with immunoSEQ multiplex PCR; TCRdb holds only in-frame clones, not every one. This table holds 2 million to 2.5 million clones, less than 95% found once. Germline CDR1 reads SGHRS; CDR2 reads YFSETQ. V shed 4 bases, J shed 1 base, and the junction held 10 bases outside the gene matches. The CDR3 is 17 amino acids. Remarks on this clone: What it binds is not known.

Sequencing was performed on naive CD4+ T cells from PBMCs. As for subset: CD45RA+ positively selected. This TCR derives from a man aged 18-30 years in good health. Some clones in this sample may be carry-over from other donors' samples. This chain uses TRBV5-1 with TRBJ2-5, with 10 bases aligning to TRBD1. Here the CDR3 reads CASSPYPDRGPQETQYF. The CDR3 bases are TGCGCCAGCAGCCCCTACCCTGACAGGGGGCCCCAAGAGACCCAGTACTTC.